The table lists the clone carrying this T cell receptor (beta chain) with many counts. Per donor, one heparinised blood draw averaged approximately 110 mL. CD4+ cells of the naive, central memory, regulatory and stem cell-like memory types were sorted via CD45RO/CCR7/CD25/CD127/CD95/CD27. Deletions cut 0 bases from V and 3 bases from J, with 7 bases between. This CDR3 region has 13 residues. The germline gives CDR1 SGHRS, CDR2 YFSETQ. The record originates from a study of beta chain features in type 1 diabetes. Study-level information: The study examined around 98,000,000 sorted cells across all samples.

Since all of the isolated RNA was reverse transcribed, expressed TCRB transcripts were what got sequenced. Generated by immunoSEQ multiplex PCR, the TCRdb table keeps only in-frame clones and is missing some. Of approximately 150,000 clones listed, 9% to 10% are singletons. The clonotype was recovered from a middle-aged woman in good health. Specimen: central memory CD4+ T cells from blood. The chain joins TRBV5-1 to TRBJ2-7; tentative D call: TRBD2 (5 bases). CDR3 in amino acids: CASSLADYYEQYF. Here the CDR3 DNA reads TGCGCCAGCAGCTTGGCAGACTACTACGAGCAGTACTTC.